This is a list of T cell receptor beta chains from one sample in a study of identifying expanded T cells in peripheral blood. Measured with immunoSEQ multiplex PCR; TCRdb has only the in-frame clones, and not every one. The table lists roughly 100,000 clones, roughly 89% of them singletons. Sequenced: blood. The receptors come from a person aged 18 to 70 in good health. The CDR3 runs from the conserved cysteine through the conserved F or W. A D gene is named only where the DNA matches it firmly. A clone size is listed for some rows: how often the clone was seen (once, few, many), or a class if it is expanded.

NA,TRBJ1-5,NA,TRBV7-8,TGTGCCAGCAGCATAGGGACTCCCAGTCCTCAGCCCCAGCATTTT,CASSIGTPSPQPQHF
NA,TRBJ2-5,NA,TRBV6-5,TGTGCCAGCAGTTACCGCTACCAAGAGACCCAGTACTTC,CASSYRYQETQYF
few,TRBJ1-6,NA,TRBV6-1,TGTGCCAGCAGTGTTGGGACGGCGGGGATAGATTCACCCCTCCACTTT,CASSVGTAGIDSPLHF
NA,TRBJ1-2,TRBD1,TRBV29-1,TGCAGCGTCTATGGACAGGGGGCAGGGTATGGCTACACCTTC,CSVYGQGAGYGYTF
NA,TRBJ2-5,NA,TRBV7-9,TGTGCCAGCAGCCTCCCCCGGAGCTTCCAAGAGACCCAGTACTTC,CASSLPRSFQETQYF
NA,TRBJ2-3,NA,TRBV4-3,TGCGCCAGCAGCCAGGCGGGACAAAGCACAGATACGCAGTATTTT,CASSQAGQSTDTQYF
NA,TRBJ2-7,NA,TRBV9,TGTGCCAGCAGTCCGGGCCGAACCTACGAGCAGTACTTC,CASSPGRTYEQYF
NA,TRBJ2-3,NA,TRBV5-1,TGCGCCAGCAGCTTGGCGGGCCCGTGGGTAGATACGCAGTATTTT,CASSLAGPWVDTQYF
few,TRBJ2-5,TRBD2,TRBV29-1,TGCAGCGTTGAAGGGGAAGCGGGGGGGACCCAGTACTTC,CSVEGEAGGTQYF
NA,TRBJ1-3,NA,TRBV27,TGTGCCAGCAGTCTCACAGGGCCGTCAAACACCATATATTTT,CASSLTGPSNTIYF
NA,TRBJ2-7,NA,TRBV7-6,TGTGCCAGCAGCTTAGATCAGAGCTCCTACGAGCAGTACTTC,CASSLDQSSYEQYF
NA,TRBJ2-3,TRBD2,TRBV5-1,TGCGCCAGCCGCCCAAGCTCCGGCGGGGGGCTGACAGATACGCAGTATTTT,CASRPSSGGGLTDTQYF
NA,TRBJ2-3,NA,TRBV9,TGTGCCAGCAGCGTAGGGGCTAGCTCAGATCCGCAGTATTTT,CASSVGASSDPQYF
NA,TRBJ2-5,NA,TRBV29-1,TGCAGCGTTGCAGGTGACGGCTCGCGGACCCAGTACTTC,CSVAGDGSRTQYF
NA,TRBJ2-1,NA,TRBV29-1,TGCAGCGCTCAAGGGGGGTCAAGTTACTACAATGAGCAGTTCTTC,CSAQGGSSYYNEQFF
NA,TRBJ2-4,NA,TRBV14,TGTGCCAGCAGCCAGATTGGGGACACCGACAACATTCAGTACTTC,CASSQIGDTDNIQYF
NA,TRBJ2-3,TRBD1,TRBV7-8,TGTGCCAGCAGGAATACACAGGGGCCCAATACAGATACGCAGTATTTT,CASRNTQGPNTDTQYF
NA,TRBJ2-1,NA,TRBV18,TGTGCCAGCTCACCAGGCGGAGTGGAGCAGTTCTTC,CASSPGGVEQFF
NA,TRBJ1-2,NA,TRBV7-2,TGTGCCAGCAGCTTAGCGCTAATAGGGAAAATGCGTGGCTACACCTTC,CASSLALIGKMRGYTF
NA,TRBJ2-3,NA,TRBV18,TGTGCCAGCTCACTTAACGAGGCGGATTTGGGGGCTAGCACAGATACGCAGTATTTT,CASSLNEADLGASTDTQYF
NA,TRBJ2-7,TRBD2,TRBV2,TGTGCCAGCAAGGGCGGGTCCGGCGGGGGGTATTCCTACGAGCAGTACTTC,CASKGGSGGGYSYEQYF
NA,TRBJ2-2,NA,TRBV11-2,TGTGCCAGCAGCTTCGGTTTAGACTATGAGGAGCTGTTTTTT,CASSFGLDYEELFF